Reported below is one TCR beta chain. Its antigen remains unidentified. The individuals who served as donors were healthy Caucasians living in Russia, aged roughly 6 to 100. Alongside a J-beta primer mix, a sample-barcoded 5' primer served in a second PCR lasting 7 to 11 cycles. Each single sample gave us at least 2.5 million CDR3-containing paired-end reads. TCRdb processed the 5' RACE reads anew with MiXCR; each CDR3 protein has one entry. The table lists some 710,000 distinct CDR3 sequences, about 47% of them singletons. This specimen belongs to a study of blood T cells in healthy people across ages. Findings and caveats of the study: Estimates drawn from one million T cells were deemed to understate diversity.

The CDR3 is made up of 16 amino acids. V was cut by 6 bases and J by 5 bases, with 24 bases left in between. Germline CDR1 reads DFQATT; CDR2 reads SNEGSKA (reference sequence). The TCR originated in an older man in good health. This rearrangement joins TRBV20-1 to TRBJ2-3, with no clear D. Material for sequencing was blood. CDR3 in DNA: TGCAGTGCCCTGATAGGCCCTCTCCCCTTTGGAGATACGCAGTATTTT. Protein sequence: CSALIGPLPFGDTQYF.